In this sample, the clone carrying this T cell receptor beta chain turned up a few times. Its antigen is still unknown. The sample originates from a study of T-cell reconstitution after alpha-beta-depleted transplantation in children. Preparation of the TCRbeta library used unique molecular identifiers. TCRdb independently ran MiXCR on the PCR reads; one entry per CDR3 protein. The sample gives approximately 220,000 distinct CDR3 sequences, roughly a sixth of which show up once; approximately 40% is in the top ten. Broader study findings: A year post-transplant, T-cell counts and diversity derived mostly from newly produced T cells. As was reported, about two months after transplant, alpha-beta T cells came from several hundred expanded graft clones. It was surviving recipient T cells and thymic progenitors that gave some patients high TCRbeta diversity at day 60.

The material was PBMCs, mostly from graft donor cells, obtained 360 days after TCRalphabeta/CD19-depleted stem cell transplant. This sequence was found in a male patient aged 2 to 10 who had a stem cell transplant for acute lymphoblastic leukemia, so the T cells may come from the graft donor.

CDR3 protein: CASSLADRGGPDTQYF. The CDR3 coding sequence is TGCGCCAGCAGCTTGGCCGACAGGGGAGGACCAGATACGCAGTATTTT. The chain carries TRBV5-1 and TRBJ2-3, with 8 bases aligning to TRBD1. The CDR3 has 16 amino acids. The V segment lost 0 bases and the J segment 4 bases; nucleotides outside the gene matches: 7. Germline values: CDR1 SGHRS, CDR2 YFSETQ. Together with reference TRBV5-1 and TRBJ2-3, the CDR3 gives the full variable domain: KAGVTQTPRYLIKTRGQQVTLSCSPISGHRSVSWYQQTPGQGLQFLFEYFSETQRNKGNFPGRFSGRQFSNSRSEMNVSTLELGDSALYLCASSLADRGGPDTQYFGPGTRLTVL.